Listed below are T cell receptor beta chains from one sample, sequenced in a study of identical twins. TCRdb re-analysed the 5' RACE reads in MiXCR, keeping a single row per CDR3 protein. Of fewer than 350,000 distinct CDR3 sequences in the sample, under 9% were seen once. This sample also appeared in a second study, on yellow fever vaccine responses in identical twins.

The sequencing input was memory (CD45RO+) T cells sorted from blood. Every receptor here comes from a woman aged 18-35 years in good health. Both conserved end residues are part of each CDR3. A D gene is named only where the DNA matches it firmly. The size of a clone is reported for some rows only, either as once, few or many, or as a class for expanded clones.

CDR3: CAKAPQGETQYF
DNA: TGTGCCAAAGCGCCCCAGGGGGAGACCCAGTACTTC
V: TRBV2
J: TRBJ2-5
size: .
D: .

CDR3: CASSRGTSGPGYEQYF
DNA: TGCGCCAGCAGCCGCGGGACTAGCGGGCCGGGGTACGAGCAGTACTTC
V: TRBV5-1
J: TRBJ2-7
size: few
D: TRBD2

CDR3: CASSPASHAGFAQYF
DNA: TGTGCCAGCAGCCCAGCGTCGCACGCCGGATTTGCGCAGTATTTT
V: TRBV7-9
J: TRBJ2-3
size: few
D: .

CDR3: CASSGTGARDSPLHF
DNA: TGTGCCAGCTCCGGGACAGGGGCCCGGGATTCACCCCTCCACTTT
V: TRBV18
J: TRBJ1-6
size: .
D: TRBD1

CDR3: CASSNPQGLHTQYF
DNA: TGTGCCAGCAGTAACCCGCAGGGCCTACATACGCAGTATTTT
V: TRBV28
J: TRBJ2-3
size: few
D: .

CDR3: CASSQDSDSYNEQFF
DNA: TGTGCCAGCAGCCAAGATAGCGACTCCTACAATGAGCAGTTCTTC
V: TRBV3-1
J: TRBJ2-1
size: many
D: .

CDR3: CASSLSTSGGVEQYF
DNA: TGTGCCAGCAGCTTGTCGACTAGCGGGGGCGTCGAGCAGTACTTC
V: TRBV7-9
J: TRBJ2-7
size: many
D: TRBD2

CDR3: CASSLNEGETQYF
DNA: TGTGCCAGCAGCCTCAACGAGGGGGAGACCCAGTACTTC
V: TRBV12-3/TRBV12-4
J: TRBJ2-5
size: few
D: .

CDR3: CSARAVQQETQYF
DNA: TGCAGTGCTAGAGCGGTCCAACAGGAGACCCAGTACTTC
V: TRBV20-1
J: TRBJ2-5
size: few
D: .

CDR3: CASSLRQLDGYTF
DNA: TGCGCCAGCAGCTTGAGACAGTTGGATGGCTACACCTTC
V: TRBV5-1
J: TRBJ1-2
size: many
D: .

CDR3: CASSESRQGETDTQYF
DNA: TGTGCCAGCAGTGAATCCCGACAGGGGGAAACAGATACGCAGTATTTT
V: TRBV25-1
J: TRBJ2-3
size: few
D: TRBD1